The 15 T cell receptor beta chains below all came from one sample that was sequenced in a study of blood T cell repertoires in COVID-19. The method was immunoSEQ multiplex PCR; TCRdb's version includes in-frame clones alone and lacks a portion of them. The sample includes approximately 180,000 clones, approximately 80% of them seen just once. The sequenced sample consisted of PBMCs or T cells enriched from blood (not recorded which). The receptor set was obtained from a man aged 50-60 years who had recovered from COVID-19.

This clone was seen a few times. This chain uses TRBV5-1 with TRBJ2-7; 11 bases align to TRBD2. The CDR3 contains 15 residues. Germline lookup yields CDR1 SGHRS and CDR2 YFSETQ. Germline trimming cut 2 bases from V and 4 bases from J; bases unmatched to any gene: 5. The CDR3 spells CASSFEGLAAYEQYF. DNA of the CDR3: TGCGCCAGCAGCTTCGAGGGACTAGCGGCTTACGAGCAGTACTTC.

The V gene is TRBV7-2, the J gene TRBJ2-5; TRBD1 matches at 10 bases. CDR3 size: 16 residues. The ends lost 5 bases at V and 4 bases at J; junction bases unmatched: 10. From germline, CDR1 is SGHTA and CDR2 FQGNSA. The CDR3 sequence is CASSILGQGKGETQYF. The CDR3 region has the DNA TGTGCCAGCAGCATACTGGGACAGGGGAAAGGAGAGACCCAGTACTTC.

This chain connects TRBV4-1 to TRBJ1-1; tentatively, D is TRBD1 (5 bases). V dropped 0 bases and J dropped 2 bases, with 13 bases sitting between them. Per germline, CDR1 MGHRA and CDR2 YSYEKL. The CDR3 is 16 amino acids. The CDR3 nucleotides are TGCGCCAGCAGCCAAGAGGGGTCCAGGGTTAACACTGAAGCTTTCTTT. Protein product: CASSQEGSRVNTEAFF.

The chain links TRBV30 to TRBJ2-6; no definite D call. Germline lookup yields CDR1 GTSNPN and CDR2 SVGIG (reference sequence). V gave up 8 bases and J gave up 1 base, with 9 bases separating them. The CDR3 length is 13 residues. The CDR3 DNA follows: TGTGCCCAGAAAATATCTGGGGCCAACGTCCTGACTTTC. Amino acid sequence: CAQKISGANVLTF.

This chain connects TRBV30 to TRBJ1-5; D remains ambiguous. The CDR3 extends over 14 amino acids. CDR1 is GTSNPN and CDR2 is SVGIG in the germline V gene (reference sequence). Trimming pared 1 base from V and 4 bases from J, leaving 11 bases between. The CDR3 sequence: CAWSGGRGNQPQHF. CDR3 DNA sequence: TGTGCCTGGAGTGGCGGGCGGGGTAATCAGCCCCAGCATTTT.

Turning to this clone: Germline is not matched at one junction end, which may reflect a read error. The genes are TRBV28 and TRBJ2-1; D may be TRBD2 (6 bases). The CDR3 extends over 15 amino acids. Germline V gene sequence: CDR1 MDHEN, CDR2 SYDVKM. The CDR3 region is CASSSEAGWRNAQFF. CDR3 sequence (DNA): TGTGCCAGCAGTAGCGAGGCGGGGTGGCGGAATGCGCAGTTCTTC.

The genes are TRBV2 and TRBJ1-1, with 7 bases aligning to TRBD1. Germline loops: CDR1 SNHLY, CDR2 FYNNEI. Unmatched junction bases numbered 2, after V lost 7 bases and J lost 0 bases. The CDR3 is 13 amino acids. This chain's CDR3 is CASMGQLNTEAFF. Here the CDR3 DNA reads TGTGCCAGCATGGGACAGTTGAACACTGAAGCTTTCTTT.

This sequence joins TRBV27 and TRBJ2-3; no reliable D call. The CDR3 extends over 11 amino acids. Germline V gives CDR1 MNHEY, CDR2 SMNVEV (reference sequence). The CDR3 loop is CVTLRYDTQYF. As DNA, the CDR3 is TGTGTCACTCTCCGGTACGATACGCAGTATTTT.

The genes are TRBV6-5 and TRBJ1-5; D is possibly TRBD1 (5 bases). The CDR3 runs to 14 residues. With 6 bases removed from V and 0 bases from J, the gap between germline ends came to 9 bases. The germline gives CDR1 MNHEY, CDR2 SVGAGI. CDR3 region: CASRGGYSNQPQHF. CDR3 DNA sequence: TGTGCCAGCAGGGGGGGATATAGCAATCAGCCCCAGCATTTT.

The chain links TRBV4-2 to TRBJ1-5; no definite D call. The CDR3 runs 14 residues. Germline V gene lookup returns CDR1 LGHNA and CDR2 YNFKEQ. Between the trimmed V and J ends, which lost 0 bases and 4 bases, there was a span of 7 bases. This chain's CDR3 is CASSQEGGNQPQHF. For the CDR3, the DNA is TGTGCCAGCAGCCAAGAGGGAGGTAATCAGCCCCAGCATTTT.

This chain links TRBV6-5 with TRBJ1-2; weak D call: TRBD1 (6 bases). Between the trimmed V and J ends, which lost 5 bases and 4 bases, there was a span of 11 bases. Germline lookup yields CDR1 MNHEY and CDR2 SVGAGI. The CDR3 has 13 amino acids. The CDR3 DNA follows: TGTGCCAGCAGTCTACAGGGAACCTATGGCTACACCTTC. Protein: CASSLQGTYGYTF.

The chain links TRBV4-1 to TRBJ1-1; D perhaps matches TRBD1 (5 bases). Germline V gene sequence: CDR1 MGHRA, CDR2 YSYEKL. The V end was cut by 0 bases, the J end by 5 bases, with 13 bases between. The CDR3 spans 15 residues. The CDR3 loop reads CASSQEWDSGTEAFF. For the CDR3, the DNA is TGCGCCAGCAGCCAAGAGTGGGACTCGGGAACTGAAGCTTTCTTT.

This clone was counted only a few times. This chain links TRBV3-1 (or the pseudogene TRBV3-2) with TRBJ2-2; 7 bases fit TRBD2. V was pared by 3 bases and J by 4 bases, with 5 bases of the junction left unmatched. The CDR3 is 15 amino acids. The germline V gene has CDR1 LGHDT and CDR2 YNNKEL (reference sequence). In DNA, the CDR3 is TGTGCCAGCAGCCACAGACTAGCAATCACCGGGGAGCTGTTTTTT. Its protein product is CASSHRLAITGELFF.

The V call is TRBV29-1, the J call TRBJ1-2; D possibly corresponds to TRBD1 (6 bases). Germline V lookup: CDR1 SQVTM, CDR2 ANQGSEA. V was trimmed by 0 bases and J by 4 bases, leaving 12 bases between them. This CDR3 comprises 14 residues. As DNA, the CDR3 is TGCAGCGTTGAAGATCTGGACAGAGCCTATGGCTACACCTTC. It is translated as CSVEDLDRAYGYTF.

By proportion, this clone is medium-sized. This sample also contains other DNA sequences that code for the same CDR3. J is TRBJ2-3 and V is TRBV12-3 or TRBV12-4; TRBD2 is a possible D gene (5 bases). The V end was cut by 6 bases, the J end by 6 bases, with 10 bases between. The CDR3 contains 12 residues. The CDR3 DNA reads as TGTGCCAGCAGCCGCGGCGGGGATACGCAGTATTTT. As protein: CASSRGGDTQYF.